These 2 T cell receptor beta chains were sequenced from one sample in a study of blood T cell repertoires in COVID-19. Only in-frame clones appear in the TCRdb table, and some are missing; sequencing was by immunoSEQ multiplex PCR. The sample consists of some 150,000 clones, almost 90% of them appearing once. Sequencing input: peripheral blood. The receptors derive from a human donor in a cohort sampled during active COVID-19.

The rearrangement links TRBV27 to TRBJ2-1; 12 bases match TRBD2. CDR1 is MNHEY, CDR2 SMNVEV, per germline (reference sequence). V lost 6 bases to trimming and J lost 3 bases; unmatched junction nucleotides: 6. The CDR3 spans 16 residues. The CDR3 spells CASRAVGLAGYNEQFF. In DNA form, the CDR3 reads TGTGCCAGCAGAGCTGTGGGACTAGCGGGCTACAATGAGCAGTTCTTC.

V is TRBV4-1 and J is TRBJ2-2; 7 nucleotides line up with TRBD2. The CDR3 length is 15 residues. The junction had 4 bases not matched to a gene; V was cut back by 6 bases and J by 0 bases. Germline values: CDR1 MGHRA, CDR2 YSYEKL. CDR3 nucleotides: TGCGCCAGCAGAGTCGGGACTACGAACACCGGGGAGCTGTTTTTT. This gives the protein CASRVGTTNTGELFF.